These 10 T cell receptor beta chains were all obtained from the same sample, sequenced in a study of blood T cell repertoires in COVID-19. Profiled with immunoSEQ multiplex PCR; TCRdb holds only in-frame clones, not every one. This table holds around 500,000 clones, approximately 85% found once. Sequenced material: peripheral blood. These receptors were collected from a human donor in a cohort sampled during active COVID-19.

The gene calls are TRBV29-1 and TRBJ1-1, with D tentatively TRBD1 (5 bases). Germline loops: CDR1 SQVTM, CDR2 ANQGSEA. The ends were cut back, 5 bases at V and 6 bases at J, with 22 bases in the middle. This CDR3 is 15 amino acids long. This chain's CDR3 is CSVYPPLTGGSEAFF. CDR3 nucleotide sequence: TGCAGCGTTTACCCCCCCCTTACCGGGGGATCTGAAGCTTTCTTT.

The rearrangement links TRBV5-1 to TRBJ2-7; the D gene is possibly TRBD1 (5 bases). The CDR3 covers 12 residues. Trimming removed 4 bases at V and 5 bases at J, with 10 bases between. In germline, CDR1 is SGHRS, CDR2 YFSETQ. CDR3 loop: CASSQEGDEQYF. In DNA, the CDR3 is TGCGCCAGCAGCCAGGAAGGGGACGAGCAGTACTTC.

This clone was seen repeatedly, ten times or more. The chain carries TRBV7-3 and TRBJ2-1; 9 bases line up with TRBD2. Per the germline V gene, CDR1 is SGHTA and CDR2 is FQGTGA. Losses at the gene ends were 2 bases for V and 5 bases for J; bases not matched to a gene: 13. The CDR3 covers 18 residues. The CDR3 protein is CASSLVSLAGRGDNEQFF. DNA for the CDR3: TGTGCCAGCAGCTTAGTTTCTCTAGCGGGAAGAGGCGACAATGAGCAGTTCTTC. Supplemented by reference TRBV7-3 and TRBJ2-1, the full variable domain reads GAGVSQTPSNKVTEKGKYVELRCDPISGHTALYWYRQSLGQGPEFLIYFQGTGAADDSGLPNDRFFAVRPEGSVSTLKIQRTERGDSAVYLCASSLVSLAGRGDNEQFFGPGTRLTVL.

J is TRBJ2-3 and V is TRBV5-1; D not resolved. V was trimmed by 2 bases and J by 2 bases, leaving 15 bases between them. Germline V CDR1 and CDR2: SGHRS, YFSETQ. The CDR3 covers 16 residues. This CDR3 reads CASSLGSGSPTDTQYF. CDR3 coding DNA: TGCGCCAGCAGCTTAGGTTCCGGGTCTCCCACAGATACGCAGTATTTT.

This clone was observed a handful of times. As DNA, the CDR3 is TGTGCCAGCAGTCGTCCTCCGGGGAGTCAGCCCCAGCATTTT. Its protein product is CASSRPPGSQPQHF. The chain employs TRBV28 and TRBJ1-5; D is unclear. Trimming took 5 bases from V and 6 from J, leaving 14 bases between them. CDR1 is MDHEN and CDR2 is SYDVKM in the germline V gene. This CDR3 contains 14 residues.

This clone was seen once. The chain combines TRBV7-2 with TRBJ2-3; 10 bases line up with TRBD2. The CDR3 totals 16 residues. The trim removed 8 bases at V and 1 base at J, leaving 9 bases unmatched. Germline CDR1 and CDR2: SGHTA and FQGNSA. CDR3 DNA: TGTGCCAGCGAAGGCGGGCTAGCGGGAGGCACAGATACGCAGTATTTT. This gives the protein CASEGGLAGGTDTQYF. The whole variable domain, filled in from reference TRBV7-2 and TRBJ2-3, reads GAGVSQSPSNKVTEKGKDVELRCDPISGHTALYWYRQSLGQGLEFLIYFQGNSAPDKSGLPSDRFSAERTGGSVSTLTIQRTQQEDSAVYLCASEGGLAGGTDTQYFGPGTRLTVL.

V gene TRBV18 combines with J gene TRBJ1-4; unclear D gene. The CDR3 spans 13 residues. The V end lost 2 bases, the J end lost 8 bases, and 9 bases lay between the germline ends. CDR1 and CDR2 (germline): KGHSH, LQKENI. The CDR3 reads CASSPSHEEKLFF. The CDR3 DNA is TGTGCCAGCTCACCATCGCACGAGGAAAAACTGTTTTTT.

This chain uses TRBV2 with TRBJ1-2; 10 bases are a match to TRBD1. CDR3 length: 13 residues. CDR1 is SNHLY, CDR2 FYNNEI, per germline. V lost 4 bases, J lost 7 bases, and 3 bases stayed unmatched. The CDR3 sequence: CASSGGQGSGYTF. DNA for the CDR3: TGTGCCAGCAGTGGGGGACAGGGGTCTGGCTACACCTTC.

This rearrangement joins TRBV7-9 to TRBJ2-7, with 8 bases fitting TRBD1. Trimming removed 4 bases from V and 5 bases from J; junction bases left unmatched: 4. The CDR3 has 13 amino acids. Germline CDR1 is SEHNR and CDR2 is FQNEAQ (reference sequence). CDR3 in amino acids: CASSSWTGNEQYF. CDR3 DNA: TGTGCCAGCAGCTCTTGGACAGGGAACGAGCAGTACTTC.

This sequence joins TRBV29-1 and TRBJ2-1, with TRBD2 matching 7 bases. The V and J ends lost 7 bases and 6 bases, in that order; junction bases with no gene match: 9. Germline CDR1 and CDR2: SQVTM and ANQGSEA. The CDR3 is 13 residues long. CDR3 sequence (DNA): TGCAGCGGTTGGTGGGGGGGATCCAATGAGCAGTTCTTC. Translated, it gives CSGWWGGSNEQFF.